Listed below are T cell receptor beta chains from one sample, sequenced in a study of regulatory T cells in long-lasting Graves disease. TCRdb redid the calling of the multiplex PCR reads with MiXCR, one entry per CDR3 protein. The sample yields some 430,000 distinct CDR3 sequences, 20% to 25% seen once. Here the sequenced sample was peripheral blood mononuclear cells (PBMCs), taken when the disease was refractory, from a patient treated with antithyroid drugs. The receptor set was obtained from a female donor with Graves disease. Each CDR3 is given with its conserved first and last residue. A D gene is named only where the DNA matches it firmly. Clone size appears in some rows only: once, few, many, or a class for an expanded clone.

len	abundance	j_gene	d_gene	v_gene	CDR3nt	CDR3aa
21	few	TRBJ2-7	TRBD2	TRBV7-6	TGTGCCAGCAGCAAGGGGTGGTGGCGGATAGCGGGAGGGCCCCAACCTGGCGAGCAGTACTTC	CASSKGWWRIAGGPQPGEQYF
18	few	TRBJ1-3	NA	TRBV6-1	TGTGCCAGCAGTGAAGCGCCACTTTTCTCGTACTCTGGAAACACCATATATTTT	CASSEAPLFSYSGNTIYF
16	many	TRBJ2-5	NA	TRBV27	TGTGCCAGCAGTTTAAATGGGGCCAGCCCTCAAGAGACCCAGTACTTC	CASSLNGASPQETQYF
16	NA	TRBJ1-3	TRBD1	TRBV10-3	TGTGCCATCAGTGACGTAGGGACAGGGTTTGGAAACACCATATATTTT	CAISDVGTGFGNTIYF
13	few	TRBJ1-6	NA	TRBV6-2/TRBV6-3	TGTGCCAGCGGAACCCAGGGTAATTCACCCCTCCACTTT	CASGTQGNSPLHF
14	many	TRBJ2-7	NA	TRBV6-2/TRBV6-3	TGTGCCAGCAGTTACGAGGGGTTATACTACGAGCAGTACTTC	CASSYEGLYYEQYF
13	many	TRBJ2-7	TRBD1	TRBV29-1	TGCAGCGTTGGCGGACAGGGTCCTGAGGAGCAGTACTTC	CSVGGQGPEEQYF
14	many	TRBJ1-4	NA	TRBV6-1	TGTGCCAGCACCTTGGGACTCCTTAATGAAAAACTGTTTTTT	CASTLGLLNEKLFF
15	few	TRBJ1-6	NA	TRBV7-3	TGTGCCAGCAGCACGGGGGGCCCACAGAATTCACCCCTCCACTTT	CASSTGGPQNSPLHF
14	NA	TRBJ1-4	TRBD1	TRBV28	TGTGCCAGCAGGGGGACAGCCACAAATGAAAAACCGTTTTTT	CASRGTATNEKPFF
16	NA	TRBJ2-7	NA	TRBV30	TGTGCCTGGAGGGGCCGCTTAGGGAGGGGACAATACGAGCAGTACTTC	CAWRGRLGRGQYEQYF
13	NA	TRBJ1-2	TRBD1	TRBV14	TGTGCCAGCAGCCAAGTGGACAGGGGCGGCTACACCTTC	CASSQVDRGGYTF
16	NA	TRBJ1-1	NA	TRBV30	TGTGCCTGGAGTGTGAGCTCGCAGGGGAGGTGGACTGAAGCTTTCTTT	CAWSVSSQGRWTEAFF
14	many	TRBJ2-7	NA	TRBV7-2	TGTGCCAGCAGCTTAGATGGGGGCCCTTACGAGCAGTACTTC	CASSLDGGPYEQYF
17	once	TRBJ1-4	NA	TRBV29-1	TGCAGCGTTGAAGATCCCCAACTCGTGGGGTATGATGAAAAACTGTTTTTT	CSVEDPQLVGYDEKLFF
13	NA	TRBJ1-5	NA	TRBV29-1	TGCAGCGTTGAGACAGGAGAAGGGCGGCCCCAGCATTTT	CSVETGEGRPQHF
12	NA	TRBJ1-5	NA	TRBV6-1	TGTGCCAGCACAGGTGTCGGTCAGCCCCAGCATTTT	CASTGVGQPQHF
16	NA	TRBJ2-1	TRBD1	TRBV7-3	TGTGCCAGCAGCTCCAACCGGGACAGGGGCCGGGTTGAGCAGTTCTTC	CASSSNRDRGRVEQFF
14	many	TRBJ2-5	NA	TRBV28	TGTGCCAGCAGGACGGATATGTACCAAGAGACCCAGTACTTC	CASRTDMYQETQYF
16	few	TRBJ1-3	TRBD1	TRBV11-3	TGTGCCAGCAGCCCAGGGACAGGGAGCTCTGGAAACACCATATATTTT	CASSPGTGSSGNTIYF